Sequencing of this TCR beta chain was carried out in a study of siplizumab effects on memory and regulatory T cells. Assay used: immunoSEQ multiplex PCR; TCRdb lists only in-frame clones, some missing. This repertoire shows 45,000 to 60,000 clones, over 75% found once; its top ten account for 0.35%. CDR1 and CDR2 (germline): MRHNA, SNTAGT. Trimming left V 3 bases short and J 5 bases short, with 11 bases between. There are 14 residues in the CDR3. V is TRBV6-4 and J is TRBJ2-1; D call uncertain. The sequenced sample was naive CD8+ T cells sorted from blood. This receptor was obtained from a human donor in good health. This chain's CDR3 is CASSEEDQNNEQFF. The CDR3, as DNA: TGTGCCAGCAGTGAAGAGGACCAGAACAATGAGCAGTTCTTC.